One sample yielded the 3 T cell receptor beta chains listed below, sequenced in a study of shared clonotypes between healthy human individuals. Here immunoSEQ multiplex PCR was the method, and the copy in TCRdb shows in-frame clones only, minus some. The sample holds about 1.4 million clones, roughly 96% seen once. The sequenced sample was naive CD4+ T cells sorted from blood. Sample subset: CD45RA+ positively selected. The receptor set was obtained from a man aged 30 to 45 in good health.

The CDR3 here is CASNSAGTGQPQHF. The CDR3 DNA follows: TGTGCCAGTAATTCAGCAGGGACAGGTCAGCCCCAGCATTTT. J is TRBJ1-5 and V is TRBV19; TRBD1 agrees at 8 bases. This CDR3 region has 14 residues. Trimming cost V 7 bases and J 6 bases; bases outside gene matches: 8. The germline CDR1 and CDR2 sequences are LNHDA and SQIVND (reference sequence).

The genes are TRBV12-5 and TRBJ2-2; no reliable D call. CDR1 is LGHNT, CDR2 FRNRAP, per germline. There are 12 residues in the CDR3. Trimming shortened V by 6 bases and J by 3 bases, and 5 bases separated the two germline ends. CDR3 nucleotides: TGTGCTAGTGGCCAGGACACCGGGGAGCTGTTTTTT. Encoded protein: CASGQDTGELFF.

The chain joins TRBV28 to TRBJ2-1; D gene ambiguous. The CDR3 has 15 residues. V lost 6 bases, J lost 0 bases, and 12 bases lay in between. Germline lookup yields CDR1 MDHEN and CDR2 SYDVKM. The CDR3 here is CASSRPPISYNEQFF. The DNA of the CDR3 is TGTGCCAGCAGCCGACCCCCGATCTCCTACAATGAGCAGTTCTTC.